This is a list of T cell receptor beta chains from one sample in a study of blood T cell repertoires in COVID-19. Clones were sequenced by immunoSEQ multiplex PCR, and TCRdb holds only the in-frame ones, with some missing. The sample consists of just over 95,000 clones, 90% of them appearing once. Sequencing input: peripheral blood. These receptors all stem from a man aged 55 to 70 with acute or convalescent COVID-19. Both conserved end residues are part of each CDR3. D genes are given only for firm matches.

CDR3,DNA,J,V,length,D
CASSGWWGGASGNTIYF,TGTGCCAGCAGTGGTTGGTGGGGGGGGGCATCTGGAAACACCATATATTTT,TRBJ1-3,TRBV6-1,17,.
CASSAPGSFQAFF,TGTGCCAGCAGCGCCCCAGGGTCTTTTCAAGCTTTCTTT,TRBJ1-1,TRBV7-9,13,.
CASSQGSNRGEAFF,TGTGCCAGCAGCCAAGGGTCCAACAGGGGCGAAGCTTTCTTT,TRBJ1-1,TRBV3-1/TRBV3-2,14,TRBD1
CASSRDRTRGTIYF,TGTGCCAGTAGTAGGGACAGAACACGGGGCACCATATATTTT,TRBJ1-3,TRBV19,14,TRBD1
CASRYGQGGGYGYTF,TGTGCCAGCAGATACGGACAGGGTGGAGGCTATGGCTACACCTTC,TRBJ1-2,TRBV6-6,15,TRBD1
CASSSGRVSNQPQHF,TGTGCCAGCAGCTCGGGCAGGGTAAGCAATCAGCCCCAGCATTTT,TRBJ1-5,TRBV7-9,15,.
CASSFSRAPGDFYGYTF,TGTGCCAGCAGTTTTTCCAGGGCCCCGGGCGATTTCTATGGCTACACCTTC,TRBJ1-2,TRBV28,17,.
CASSPPGGMGTEAFF,TGTGCCAGCTCACCTCCAGGGGGCATGGGCACTGAAGCTTTCTTT,TRBJ1-1,TRBV18,15,TRBD1
CASSELGQGVSPLHF,TGTGCCAGCAGTGAATTGGGACAGGGGGTCTCACCCCTCCACTTT,TRBJ1-6,TRBV6-1,15,TRBD1
CASSPRQGVRSPLHF,TGTGCCAGCAGTCCCCGACAGGGGGTCCGTTCACCCCTCCACTTT,TRBJ1-6,TRBV6-5,15,TRBD1
CASSLDPGYGPQHF,TGTGCCAGCAGCTTAGACCCAGGGTACGGGCCCCAGCATTTT,TRBJ1-5,TRBV11-2,14,.
CASSHPQGQGANTEAFF,TGTGCCAGCAGCCACCCCCAGGGACAGGGGGCTAACACTGAAGCTTTCTTT,TRBJ1-1,TRBV4-2,17,TRBD1
CASSPDGGVYSGANVLTF,TGCGCCAGCTCTCCCGATGGCGGGGTATACTCTGGGGCCAACGTCCTGACTTTC,TRBJ2-6,TRBV5-1,18,.
CASSTTGQIGGYTF,TGTGCCAGCAGTACGACAGGGCAGATAGGTGGCTACACCTTC,TRBJ1-2,TRBV6-1,14,TRBD1
CASSLRRGSSPLHF,TGTGCCAGCAGCTTACGTAGGGGAAGTTCACCCCTCCACTTT,TRBJ1-6,TRBV7-2,14,.
CASIWGDLSNQPQHF,TGTGCCAGCATCTGGGGAGACCTTAGCAATCAGCCCCAGCATTTT,TRBJ1-5,TRBV6-5,15,.
CASSPTGQDPSGANVLTF,TGTGCCAGCAGTCCCACAGGACAGGACCCCTCTGGGGCCAACGTCCTGACTTTC,TRBJ2-6,TRBV6-6,18,TRBD1
CSVEGQGSNGYTF,TGCAGCGTTGAGGGACAGGGGAGCAATGGCTACACCTTC,TRBJ1-2,TRBV29-1,13,TRBD1
CASSSLGLAKNIQYF,TGTGCCAGCAGTTCCCTCGGACTAGCCAAAAACATTCAGTACTTC,TRBJ2-4,TRBV6-2/TRBV6-3,15,.
CASSRGQGDSPLHF,TGTGCCAGTAGTCGGGGACAGGGAGATTCACCCCTCCACTTT,TRBJ1-6,TRBV19,14,TRBD1